A single sample gave rise to the 22 T cell receptor beta chains below, sequenced in a study of shared clonotypes between healthy human individuals. Produced via immunoSEQ multiplex PCR; TCRdb's table is partial and in-frame only. This table holds a few million clones, 85% to 95% found once. Sequenced input: naive CD4+ T cells sorted from blood. The sample's subset: CD45RA+ positively selected. Receptors were obtained from a man aged 18 to 30 in good health.

The rearrangement joins TRBV5-1 to TRBJ2-7; 11 nucleotides align to TRBD2. Trimming took 4 bases from V and 3 from J; bases not matched to a gene: 9. The V gene's germline CDR1 is SGHRS and CDR2 YFSETQ. CDR3 length: 16 residues. CDR3: CASSKMGTSGDYEQYF. CDR3 bases: TGCGCCAGCAGCAAAATGGGGACTAGCGGTGACTACGAGCAGTACTTC.

J is TRBJ1-2 and V is TRBV5-6, with 9 bases that match TRBD1. The CDR3 is 16 amino acids. V shed 3 bases, J shed 1 base, and the junction held 7 bases outside the gene matches. CDR1 is SGHDT and CDR2 is YYEEEE in the germline V gene. CDR3 protein: CASSSNPGQGNYGYTF. CDR3 nucleotides: TGTGCCAGCAGCTCCAACCCGGGACAGGGTAACTATGGCTACACCTTC.

V is TRBV5-8 and J is TRBJ1-2, with D unresolved. Germline CDR1 and CDR2: SGHTS and YDEGEE. Trimming removed 5 bases at V and 3 bases at J, with 17 bases between. There are 15 residues in the CDR3. CDR3 coding DNA: TGTGCCAGCAGTCTCCCGGGGAGAAATGACTATGGCTACACCTTC. This sequence encodes CASSLPGRNDYGYTF. Combining the CDR3 with reference TRBV5-8 and TRBJ1-2 gives the whole variable domain EAGVTQSPTHLIKTRGQQATLRCSPISGHTSVYWYQQALGLGLQFLLWYDEGEERNRGNFPPRFSGRQFPNYSSELNVNALELEDSALYLCASSLPGRNDYGYTFGSGTRLTVV.

The chain employs TRBV6-5 and TRBJ2-7; the match to TRBD2 covers 11 bases. The CDR3 loop spans 14 amino acids. Germline CDR1 is MNHEY and CDR2 is SVGAGI. Losses at the gene ends were 6 bases for V and 1 base for J; bases not matched to a gene: 2. The CDR3 region is CASRTSGGSYEQYF. CDR3 DNA: TGTGCCAGCAGAACTAGCGGGGGTTCCTACGAGCAGTACTTC.

As for this clone: At one boundary the junction diverges from the germline segment, which might be a read error. The chain uses TRBV19 and TRBJ2-7; 7 bases are shared with TRBD1. From germline, CDR1 is LNHDA and CDR2 SQIVND (reference sequence). This CDR3 contains 15 residues. CDR3 loop: CTSSRTGTVAYEQYF. Here the CDR3 DNA reads TGTACCAGTAGTCGGACCGGGACAGTCGCCTACGAGCAGTACTTC.

A note on this clone: Other DNA sequences in the same sample also yield this CDR3. The gene calls are TRBV5-1 and TRBJ1-6; the D gene is possibly TRBD1 (6 bases). Germline CDR1 is SGHRS and CDR2 is YFSETQ. V was cut by 0 bases and J by 6 bases, with 10 bases left in between. This CDR3 comprises 15 residues. The CDR3: CASSLDRVGNSPLHF. CDR3 sequence (DNA): TGCGCCAGCAGCTTGGACAGGGTCGGTAATTCACCCCTCCACTTT.

About this clone: Other DNA sequences in the same sample also yield this CDR3. The chain links TRBV6-5 to TRBJ2-1; no firm D call. With 6 bases removed from V and 5 bases from J, the gap between germline ends came to 5 bases. The V gene's germline CDR1 is MNHEY and CDR2 SVGAGI. The CDR3 has 11 amino acids. CDR3 DNA sequence: TGTGCCAGCAGCCGCCACAATGAGCAGTTCTTC. This codes for CASSRHNEQFF.

V gene TRBV15 combines with J gene TRBJ2-2, with D perhaps assigned TRBD1 or TRBD2 (5 bases each). Trimming cost V 5 bases and J 6 bases, with 22 bases left between them. Germline lookup yields CDR1 LNHNV and CDR2 YYDKDF (reference sequence). The CDR3 totals 17 residues. CDR3 region: CATSDPPRDPSPGELFF. DNA of the CDR3: TGTGCCACCAGCGATCCCCCCCGGGACCCCTCACCCGGGGAGCTGTTTTTT.

This chain uses TRBV27 with TRBJ2-7, with no clear D. In germline, CDR1 is MNHEY, CDR2 SMNVEV (reference sequence). The CDR3 extends over 14 amino acids. V lost 0 bases and J 4 bases, leaving 10 bases between the germline ends. The CDR3 DNA follows: TGTGCCAGCAGTTTATCTAGAAATAGGTACGAGCAGTACTTC. Residues: CASSLSRNRYEQYF.

Worth noting for this clone: Other DNA sequences from this sample encode an identical CDR3 as well. The J gene is TRBJ2-7, the V gene TRBV28; no definite D call. The length of the CDR3 is 13 residues. Germline V gene sequence: CDR1 MDHEN, CDR2 SYDVKM. V lost 4 bases and J lost 2, with 9 bases in between. CDR3 sequence reads: CASSSQAPYEQYF. In nucleotides, the CDR3 is TGTGCCAGCAGTTCCCAGGCGCCCTACGAGCAGTACTTC.

The chain employs TRBV11-3 and TRBJ2-7; 13 bases agree with TRBD2. Germline V gene sequence: CDR1 SGHNT, CDR2 YENEEA. The CDR3 totals 17 residues. V was clipped by 1 base and J by 0 bases; unmatched bases: 3. CDR3 residues: CASSLAGTSGNSYEQYF. The CDR3 region has the DNA TGTGCCAGCAGCTTAGCCGGGACTAGCGGGAACTCCTACGAGCAGTACTTC.

This sequence joins TRBV30 and TRBJ1-2; the D is unclear. Germline CDR1 and CDR2: GTSNPN and SVGIG (reference sequence). The CDR3 length is 14 residues. The V end was cut by 4 bases, the J end by 5 bases, with 17 bases between. The DNA of the CDR3 is TGTGCCTGGAACCCCGCGTGGGGTTGGTATGGCTACACCTTC. It is translated as CAWNPAWGWYGYTF. The whole variable domain, filled in from reference TRBV30 and TRBJ1-2, reads SQTIHQWPATLVQPVGSPLSLECTVEGTSNPNLYWYRQAAGRGLQLLFYSVGIGQISSEVPQNLSASRPQDRQFILSSKKLLLSDSGFYLCAWNPAWGWYGYTFGSGTRLTVV.

The chain couples TRBV5-1 to TRBJ1-1; TRBD1 aligns across 11 bases. Germline V gene sequence: CDR1 SGHRS, CDR2 YFSETQ. Trimming took 4 bases from V and 4 from J; bases not matched to a gene: 6. The CDR3 is 15 residues long. The CDR3 reads CASSPGTGGGTEAFF. Here the CDR3 DNA reads TGCGCCAGCAGCCCTGGGACAGGGGGAGGCACTGAAGCTTTCTTT.

CDR3 nucleotide sequence: TGTGCCATCAGTGAAGTAGGTCCCGCGGGGGGCAAAAACATTCAGTACTTC. This encodes CAISEVGPAGGKNIQYF. The chain combines TRBV10-3 with TRBJ2-4, with 8 bases aligning to TRBD2. CDR1 and CDR2 from the germline V gene are ENHRY and SYGVKD. This CDR3 spans 17 amino acids. The ends lost 3 bases at V and 3 bases at J; junction bases unmatched: 10.

This chain uses TRBV6-5 with TRBJ1-2; D gene uncertain. CDR3 length: 14 amino acids. Looked up from germline, CDR1 is MNHEY and CDR2 is SVGAGI. V gave up 2 bases and J gave up 3 bases, with 10 bases separating them. In nucleotides, the CDR3 is TGTGCCAGCAGTTACGGTGGATGGGACTATGGCTACACCTTC. Protein product: CASSYGGWDYGYTF.

The V gene is TRBV6-4, the J gene TRBJ2-1, with D unresolved. V dropped 1 base and J dropped 0 bases, with 31 bases sitting between them. Germline V gene data show CDR1 as MRHNA and CDR2 as SNTAGT. CDR3 length: 23 residues. CDR3 in amino acids: CASSDLGRSVFKVGSYSYNEQFF. The DNA for the CDR3 is TGTGCCAGCAGTGACTTGGGAAGGAGTGTTTTCAAGGTCGGTTCGTACTCCTACAATGAGCAGTTCTTC.

The chain is built from TRBV9 and TRBJ1-3; D remains unclear. CDR1 and CDR2 from the germline V gene are SGDLS and YYNGEE. V lost 0 bases to trimming and J lost 4 bases, with 8 bases between them. CDR3 length: 14 amino acids. CDR3: CASSVASRGNTIYF. As DNA, the CDR3 is TGTGCCAGCAGCGTAGCTTCCCGGGGAAACACCATATATTTT.

The rearrangement links TRBV6-6 to TRBJ1-2; 7 bases map to TRBD1. The CDR3 extends over 13 amino acids. The ends lost 6 bases at V and 3 bases at J; junction bases unmatched: 4. The germline V gene has CDR1 MNHNY and CDR2 SVGAGI (reference sequence). Here the CDR3 DNA reads TGTGCCAGCAGCCCAGACAGGGACTATGGCTACACCTTC. This gives the protein CASSPDRDYGYTF.

This sequence joins TRBV29-1 and TRBJ2-7; TRBD1 might be the D (5 bases). The V gene lost 5 bases and the J gene lost 5 bases, with 13 bases spanning the gap. Germline loops: CDR1 SQVTM, CDR2 ANQGSEA. The length of the CDR3 is 12 residues. The CDR3 coding sequence is TGCAGCGTTCATGACAGTTCCAACGAGCAGTACTTC. The encoded protein is CSVHDSSNEQYF.

As DNA, the CDR3 is TGTGCCAGCAGCGTCCAGGGGAAGAACACTGAAGCTTTCTTT. It translates to CASSVQGKNTEAFF. V and J are TRBV11-2 and TRBJ1-1, with a weak D call TRBD1 (6 bases). Trimming took 5 bases from V and 1 from J, leaving 11 bases between them. CDR1 is SGHAT and CDR2 is FQNNGV in the germline V gene. The CDR3 totals 14 residues.

The chain joins TRBV5-5 to TRBJ2-7, with D unclear. The CDR3 covers 15 residues. Per the germline V gene, CDR1 is SGHKS and CDR2 is YYEKEE (reference sequence). The germline V and J ends were trimmed by 3 bases and 4 bases, with 17 bases remaining between them. The CDR3 DNA reads TGTGCCAGCAGCTATCAGTCGCCACCCCAATACGAGCAGTACTTC. It codes for CASSYQSPPQYEQYF. Full variable domain (remainder filled in from reference TRBV5-5 and TRBJ2-7): DAGVTQSPTHLIKTRGQQVTLRCSPISGHKSVSWYQQVLGQGPQFIFQYYEKEERGRGNFPDRFSARQFPNYSSELNVNALLLGDSALYLCASSYQSPPQYEQYFGPGTRLTVT.

In the case of this clone: Other DNA sequences within the sample encode an identical CDR3. The rearrangement links TRBV5-4 to TRBJ2-5; D might be TRBD1 (7 bases). The CDR3 runs to 14 residues. The ends were cut back, 4 bases at V and 2 bases at J, with 12 bases in the middle. Germline V gene data show CDR1 as SGHNT and CDR2 as YYREEE (reference sequence). CDR3 nucleotides: TGTGCCAGCAGCCTCGCAGGGGGGCAAGAGACCCAGTACTTC. Its protein product is CASSLAGGQETQYF.